The present T cell receptor beta chain was sequenced within a study of cytomegalovirus exposure and HLA in healthy donors. General observations from the study: It was shown in a later analysis that HLA-associated TCR beta chains were more clonally expanded than other, equally common chains. Listed as cytomegalovirus-associated were more than 150 TCR beta chains.

There are 17 residues in the CDR3. Germline V gene lookup returns CDR1 LNHDA and CDR2 SQIVND (reference sequence). V trimming: 5 bases; J trimming: 2 bases; junction bases outside the gene matches: 9. Both 60 Vbeta primers and 13 Jbeta primers went into the PCR. TCRdb's copy holds only in-frame clones and misses some; the assay was immunoSEQ multiplex PCR. The sample yields fewer than 200,000 clones, more than 70% seen once. As concerns this clone: As yet, its antigen is unknown.

The sample taken for sequencing was PBMCs. V gene TRBV19 combines with J gene TRBJ2-3; 11 nucleotides agree with TRBD2. This receptor was identified in a male donor in good health and CMV-seronegative. CDR3 sequence reads: CASSPFLAGGVTDTQYF. The CDR3, as DNA: TGTGCCAGTAGTCCATTTCTAGCGGGGGGAGTCACAGATACGCAGTATTTT.